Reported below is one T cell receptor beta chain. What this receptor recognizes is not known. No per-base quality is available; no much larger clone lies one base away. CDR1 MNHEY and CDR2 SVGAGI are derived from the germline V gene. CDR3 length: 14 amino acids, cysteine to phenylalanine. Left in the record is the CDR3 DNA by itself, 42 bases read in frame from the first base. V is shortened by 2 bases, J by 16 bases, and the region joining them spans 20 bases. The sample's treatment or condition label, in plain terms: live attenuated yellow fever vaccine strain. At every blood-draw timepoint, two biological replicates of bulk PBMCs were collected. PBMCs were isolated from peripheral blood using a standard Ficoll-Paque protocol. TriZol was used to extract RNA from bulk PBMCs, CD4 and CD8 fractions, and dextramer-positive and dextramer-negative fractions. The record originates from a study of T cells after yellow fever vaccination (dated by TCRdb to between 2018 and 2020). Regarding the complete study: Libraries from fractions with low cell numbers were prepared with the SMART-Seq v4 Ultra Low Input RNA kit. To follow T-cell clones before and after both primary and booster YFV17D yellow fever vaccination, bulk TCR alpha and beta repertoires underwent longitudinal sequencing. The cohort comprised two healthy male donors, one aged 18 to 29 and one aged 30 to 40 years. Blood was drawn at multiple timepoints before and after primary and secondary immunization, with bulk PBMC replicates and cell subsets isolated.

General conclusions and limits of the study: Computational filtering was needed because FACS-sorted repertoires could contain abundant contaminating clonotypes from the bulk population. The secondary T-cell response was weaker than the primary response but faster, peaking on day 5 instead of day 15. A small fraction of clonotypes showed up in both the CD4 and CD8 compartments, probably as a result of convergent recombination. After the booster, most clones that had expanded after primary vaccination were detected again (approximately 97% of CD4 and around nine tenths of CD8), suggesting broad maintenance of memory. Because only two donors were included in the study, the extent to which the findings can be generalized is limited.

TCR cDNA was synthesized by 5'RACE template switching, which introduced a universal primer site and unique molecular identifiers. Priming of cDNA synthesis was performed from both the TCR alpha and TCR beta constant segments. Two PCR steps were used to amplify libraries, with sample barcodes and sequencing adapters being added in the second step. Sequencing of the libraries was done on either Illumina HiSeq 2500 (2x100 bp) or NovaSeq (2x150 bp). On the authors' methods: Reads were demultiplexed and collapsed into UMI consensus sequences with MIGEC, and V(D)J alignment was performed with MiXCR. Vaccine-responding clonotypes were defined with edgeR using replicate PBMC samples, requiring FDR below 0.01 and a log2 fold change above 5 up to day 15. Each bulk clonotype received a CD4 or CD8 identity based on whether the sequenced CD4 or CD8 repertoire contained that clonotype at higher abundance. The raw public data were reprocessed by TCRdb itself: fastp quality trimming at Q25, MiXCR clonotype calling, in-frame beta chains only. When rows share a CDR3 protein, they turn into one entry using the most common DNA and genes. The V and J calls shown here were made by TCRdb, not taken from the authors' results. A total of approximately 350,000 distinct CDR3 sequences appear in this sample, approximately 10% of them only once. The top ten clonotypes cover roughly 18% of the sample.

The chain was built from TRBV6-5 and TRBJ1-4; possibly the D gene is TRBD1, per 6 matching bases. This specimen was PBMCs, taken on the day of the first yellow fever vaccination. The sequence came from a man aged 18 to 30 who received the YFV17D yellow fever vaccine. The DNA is TGTGCCAGCAGTTACGTTTTGGGGGGGGCCACACCGTTTTTT. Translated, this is CASSYVLGGATPFF.